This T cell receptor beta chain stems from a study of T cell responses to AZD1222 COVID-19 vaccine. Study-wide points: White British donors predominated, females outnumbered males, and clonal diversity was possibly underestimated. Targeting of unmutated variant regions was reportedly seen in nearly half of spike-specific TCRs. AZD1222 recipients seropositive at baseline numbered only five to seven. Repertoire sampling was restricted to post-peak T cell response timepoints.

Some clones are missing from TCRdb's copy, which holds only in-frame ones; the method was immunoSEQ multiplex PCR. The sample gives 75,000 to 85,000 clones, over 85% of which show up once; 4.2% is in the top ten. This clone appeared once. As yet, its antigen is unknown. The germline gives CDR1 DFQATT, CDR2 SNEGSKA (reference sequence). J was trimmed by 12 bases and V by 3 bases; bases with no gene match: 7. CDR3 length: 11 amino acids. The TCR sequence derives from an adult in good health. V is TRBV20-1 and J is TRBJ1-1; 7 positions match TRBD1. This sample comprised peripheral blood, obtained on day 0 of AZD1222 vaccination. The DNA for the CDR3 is TGCAGTGCTAGCAGACAGGGATCGACTTTCTTT. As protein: CSASRQGSTFF.